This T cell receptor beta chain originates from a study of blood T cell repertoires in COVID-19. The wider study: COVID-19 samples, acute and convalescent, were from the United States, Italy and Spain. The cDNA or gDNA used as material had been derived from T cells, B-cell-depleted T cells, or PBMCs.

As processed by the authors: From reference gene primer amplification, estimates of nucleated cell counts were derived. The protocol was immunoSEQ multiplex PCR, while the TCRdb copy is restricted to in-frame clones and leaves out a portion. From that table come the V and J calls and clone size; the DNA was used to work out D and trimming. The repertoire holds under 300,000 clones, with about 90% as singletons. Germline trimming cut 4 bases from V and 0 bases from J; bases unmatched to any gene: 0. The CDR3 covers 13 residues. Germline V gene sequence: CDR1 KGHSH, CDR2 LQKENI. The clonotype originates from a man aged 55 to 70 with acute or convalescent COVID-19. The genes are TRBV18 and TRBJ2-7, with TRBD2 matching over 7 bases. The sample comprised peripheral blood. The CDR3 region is CASSREGSYEQYF. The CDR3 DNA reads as TGTGCCAGCTCACGGGAGGGCTCCTACGAGCAGTACTTC.